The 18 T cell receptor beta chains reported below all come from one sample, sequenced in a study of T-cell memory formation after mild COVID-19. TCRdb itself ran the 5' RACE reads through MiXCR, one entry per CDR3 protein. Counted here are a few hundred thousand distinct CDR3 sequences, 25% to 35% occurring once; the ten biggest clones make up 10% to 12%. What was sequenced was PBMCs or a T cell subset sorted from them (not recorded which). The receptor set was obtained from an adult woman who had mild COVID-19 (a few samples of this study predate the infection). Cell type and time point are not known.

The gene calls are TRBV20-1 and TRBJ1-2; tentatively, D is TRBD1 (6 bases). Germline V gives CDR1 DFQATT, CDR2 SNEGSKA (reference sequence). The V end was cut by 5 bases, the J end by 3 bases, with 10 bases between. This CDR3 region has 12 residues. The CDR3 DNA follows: TGCAGTGCTTCGACAGGCGACTATGGCTACACCTTC. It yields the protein CSASTGDYGYTF.

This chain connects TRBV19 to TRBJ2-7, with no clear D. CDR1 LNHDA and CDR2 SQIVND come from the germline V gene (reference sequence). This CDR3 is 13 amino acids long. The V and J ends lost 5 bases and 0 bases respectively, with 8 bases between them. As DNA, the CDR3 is TGTGCCAGTAGTGTTCAGATCTCCTACGAGCAGTACTTC. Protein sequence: CASSVQISYEQYF.

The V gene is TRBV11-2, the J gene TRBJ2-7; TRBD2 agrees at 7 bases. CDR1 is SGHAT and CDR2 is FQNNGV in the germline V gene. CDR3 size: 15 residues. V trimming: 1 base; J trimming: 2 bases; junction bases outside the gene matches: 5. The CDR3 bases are TGTGCCAGCAGCTTAGGTACTAGCGTACCCTACGAGCAGTACTTC. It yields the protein CASSLGTSVPYEQYF.

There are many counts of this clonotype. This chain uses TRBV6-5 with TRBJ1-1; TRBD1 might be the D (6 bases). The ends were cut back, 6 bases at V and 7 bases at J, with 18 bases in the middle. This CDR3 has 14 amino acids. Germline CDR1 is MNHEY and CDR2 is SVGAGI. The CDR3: CASRSGRGAIEAFF. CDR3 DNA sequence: TGTGCCAGCAGATCAGGGAGGGGGGCAATTGAAGCTTTCTTT.

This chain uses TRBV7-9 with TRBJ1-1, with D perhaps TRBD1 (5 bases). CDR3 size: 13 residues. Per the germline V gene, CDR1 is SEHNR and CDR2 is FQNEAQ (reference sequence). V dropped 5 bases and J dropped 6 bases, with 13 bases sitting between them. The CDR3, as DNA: TGTGCCAGCAGCCTAAGGTGGGACCCTGAAGCTTTCTTT. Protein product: CASSLRWDPEAFF.

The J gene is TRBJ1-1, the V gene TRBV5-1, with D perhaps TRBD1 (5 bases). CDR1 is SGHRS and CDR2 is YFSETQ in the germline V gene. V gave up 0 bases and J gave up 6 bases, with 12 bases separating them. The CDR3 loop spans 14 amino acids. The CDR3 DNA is TGCGCCAGCAGCTTGGAGAATGGGGGGGCTGAAGCTTTCTTT. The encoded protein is CASSLENGGAEAFF.

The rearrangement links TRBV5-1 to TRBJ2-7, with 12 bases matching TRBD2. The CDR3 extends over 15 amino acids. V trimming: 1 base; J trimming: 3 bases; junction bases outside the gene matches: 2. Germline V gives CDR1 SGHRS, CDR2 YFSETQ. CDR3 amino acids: CASSLTSGGNYEQYF. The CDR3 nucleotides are TGCGCCAGCAGCTTGACTAGCGGGGGGAACTACGAGCAGTACTTC.

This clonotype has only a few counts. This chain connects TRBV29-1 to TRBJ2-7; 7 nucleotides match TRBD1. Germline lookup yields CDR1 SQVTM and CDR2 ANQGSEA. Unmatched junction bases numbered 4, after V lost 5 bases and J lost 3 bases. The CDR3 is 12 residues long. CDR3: CSVQQGSYEQYF. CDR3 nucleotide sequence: TGCAGCGTTCAACAGGGGAGCTACGAGCAGTACTTC.

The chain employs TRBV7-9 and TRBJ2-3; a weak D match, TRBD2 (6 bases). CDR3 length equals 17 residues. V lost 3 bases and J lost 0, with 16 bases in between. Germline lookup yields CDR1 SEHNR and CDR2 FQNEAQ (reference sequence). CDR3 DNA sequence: TGTGCCAGCAGCTTTCACCGGGGGAGTCATAGCACAGATACGCAGTATTTT. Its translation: CASSFHRGSHSTDTQYF.

The CDR3 nucleotides read TGTGCCAGCAGCCAGACCTATAGCAATCAGCCCCAGCATTTT. Translation gives CASSQTYSNQPQHF. This sequence joins TRBV3-1 and TRBJ1-5; D is unclear. V was cut by 3 bases and J by 0 bases, with 6 bases left in between. There are 14 residues in the CDR3. Germline CDR1 and CDR2: LGHDT and YNNKEL (reference sequence).

The CDR3 DNA reads TGTGCCAGCATTTTAAGACAGGACGAAGCTTTCTTT. It encodes CASILRQDEAFF. The genes are TRBV6-6 and TRBJ1-1, with D perhaps TRBD1 (6 bases). This CDR3 is built from 12 residues. The germline V gene has CDR1 MNHNY and CDR2 SVGAGI (reference sequence). V was shortened by 7 bases and J by 8 bases, with 14 bases between the two germline ends.

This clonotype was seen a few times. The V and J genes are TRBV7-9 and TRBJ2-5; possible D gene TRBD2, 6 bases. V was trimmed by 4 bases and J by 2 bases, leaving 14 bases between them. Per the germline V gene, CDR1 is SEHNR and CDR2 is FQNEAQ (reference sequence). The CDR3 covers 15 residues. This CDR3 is CASSSGLEGQETQYF. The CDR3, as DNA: TGTGCCAGCAGCTCCGGTCTGGAGGGGCAAGAGACCCAGTACTTC.

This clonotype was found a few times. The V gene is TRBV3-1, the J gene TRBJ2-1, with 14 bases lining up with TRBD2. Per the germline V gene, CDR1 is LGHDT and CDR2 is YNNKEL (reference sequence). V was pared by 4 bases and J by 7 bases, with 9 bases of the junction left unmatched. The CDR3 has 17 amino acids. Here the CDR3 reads CASSPTPTSGGVNEQFF. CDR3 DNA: TGTGCCAGCAGCCCAACCCCGACTAGCGGGGGGGTGAATGAGCAGTTCTTC.

The CDR3: CASSGALAGVLYEQYF. CDR3 DNA sequence: TGTGCCAGCAGTGGAGCACTAGCGGGGGTACTCTACGAGCAGTACTTC. The chain joins TRBV6-1 to TRBJ2-7; 11 positions agree with TRBD2. Germline V gene data show CDR1 as MNHNS and CDR2 as SASEGT. The V segment lost 4 bases and the J segment 3 bases; nucleotides outside the gene matches: 8. The CDR3 covers 16 residues.

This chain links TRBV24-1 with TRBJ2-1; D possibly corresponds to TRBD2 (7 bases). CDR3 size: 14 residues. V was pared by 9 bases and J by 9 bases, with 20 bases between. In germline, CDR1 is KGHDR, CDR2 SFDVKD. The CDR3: CATGRGGGSGEQFF. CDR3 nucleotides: TGTGCCACCGGGCGAGGGGGAGGGTCGGGTGAGCAGTTCTTC.

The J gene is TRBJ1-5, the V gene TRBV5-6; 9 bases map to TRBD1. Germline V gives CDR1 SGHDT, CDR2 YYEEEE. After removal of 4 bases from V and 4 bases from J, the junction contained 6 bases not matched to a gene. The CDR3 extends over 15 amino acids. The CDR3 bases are TGTGCCAGCAGCCGGCAAGGGACAGGGAATCAGCCCCAGCATTTT. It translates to CASSRQGTGNQPQHF.

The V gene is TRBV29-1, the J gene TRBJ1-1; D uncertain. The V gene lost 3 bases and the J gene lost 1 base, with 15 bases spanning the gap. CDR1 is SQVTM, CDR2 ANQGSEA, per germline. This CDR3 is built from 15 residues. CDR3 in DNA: TGCAGCGTTGAGTTTTCGTCACGGGGGAACACTGAAGCTTTCTTT. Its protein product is CSVEFSSRGNTEAFF.

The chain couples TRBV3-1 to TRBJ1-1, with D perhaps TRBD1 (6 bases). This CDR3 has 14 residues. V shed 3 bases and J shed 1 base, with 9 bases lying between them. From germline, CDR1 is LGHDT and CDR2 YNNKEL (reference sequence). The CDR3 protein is CASSQQQGNTEAFF. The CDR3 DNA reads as TGTGCCAGCAGCCAGCAACAGGGGAACACTGAAGCTTTCTTT.